A single T cell receptor beta chain is shown here with its context. TCRdb's table, derived via immunoSEQ multiplex PCR, lists solely in-frame clones and lacks some. The sample shows tens of thousands of clones, more than 80% of them seen only once. These data are taken from a study of technical replicates of blood from a few donors. The CDR3 sequence is 16 residues long. The junction had 13 bases not matched to a gene; V was cut back by 2 bases and J by 7 bases. CDR1 and CDR2 from the germline V gene are SGHNT and YYREEE (reference sequence). The sequencing input was T cells isolated from PBMCs. The V gene is TRBV5-4, the J gene TRBJ1-2; TRBD1 agrees at 8 bases. The receptor's source is a human donor in good health. The CDR3: CASSLRETGAFGGYTF. Here the CDR3 DNA reads TGTGCCAGCAGCTTAAGGGAGACAGGGGCCTTCGGTGGCTACACCTTC.